This TCR beta chain came from a study of cytomegalovirus exposure and HLA in healthy donors. PCR was performed using 60 Vbeta and 13 Jbeta primers. In the study's own analysis: About 11 million of some 80 million unique TCR beta chains were shared, per a later count. Assay used: immunoSEQ multiplex PCR; TCRdb lists only in-frame clones, some missing. V, J and clone size derive from that table, while D and trimming were established from the DNA sequence. Of roughly 150,000 clones in the sample, approximately 85% were seen once. The ends were cut back, 0 bases at V and 0 bases at J, with 3 bases in the middle. This CDR3 region has 15 residues. Germline V gene sequence: CDR1 LGHNA, CDR2 YSLEER.

The receptor comes from a woman aged 18-29 years in good health and CMV-seronegative. What was sequenced was PBMCs. The V call is TRBV4-3, the J call TRBJ1-6; D not resolved. The CDR3: CASSQDSSYNSPLHF. The CDR3 DNA sequence: TGCGCCAGCAGCCAAGACAGCTCCTATAATTCACCCCTCCACTTT.